These 32 T cell receptor beta chains were sequenced from one sample in a study of naive and memory T cell subsets. The beta constant-region primer was an equimolar mix of two oligonucleotides covering TRBC1 and TRBC2. The ligated cDNA underwent four PCR rounds using SP2 and nested alpha and beta constant-region primers. TCRdb reprocessed the UMI-ligation and nested PCR reads with MiXCR, giving one entry per CDR3 protein. The data show over 110,000 distinct CDR3 sequences, with about 20% seen just once and roughly 0.6% held by the top ten. Study-wide results and limits: Possibly reflecting memory cells re-expressing CD45RA, a few larger clonotypes occurred in naive repertoires, especially CD8.

No antigens are known for them. The sequenced material came from naive CD8+ T cells from blood. Receptor source: a human donor in good health.

This chain uses TRBV6-5 with TRBJ2-5, with 8 bases aligning to TRBD2. The CDR3 has 16 residues. Per the germline V gene, CDR1 is MNHEY and CDR2 is SVGAGI. V was pared by 1 base and J by 3 bases, with 7 bases of the junction left unmatched. CDR3 sequence: CASSYLPGGQEETQYF. DNA for the CDR3: TGTGCCAGCAGTTACTTACCGGGAGGGCAAGAAGAGACCCAGTACTTC.

The chain employs TRBV5-6 and TRBJ1-1; the match to TRBD1 covers 9 bases. The germline V gene encodes CDR1 SGHDT and CDR2 YYEEEE. Trimming took 3 bases from V and 4 from J; bases not matched to a gene: 4. The CDR3 is made up of 14 amino acids. In nucleotides, the CDR3 is TGTGCCAGCAGCTGGGACAGGGACGGCACTGAAGCTTTCTTT. As protein: CASSWDRDGTEAFF.

This clonotype was observed at least ten times. This chain uses TRBV20-1 with TRBJ2-7; D possibly corresponds to TRBD2 (6 bases). V shed 3 bases and J shed 7 bases, with 19 bases lying between them. The CDR3 has 14 residues. CDR1 DFQATT and CDR2 SNEGSKA come from the germline V gene (reference sequence). CDR3 in amino acids: CSASVRDGLLEQYF. The CDR3 DNA follows: TGCAGTGCTAGTGTGCGGGACGGACTACTAGAGCAGTACTTC.

The sample holds a few counts of this clonotype. This sequence joins TRBV20-1 and TRBJ2-7, with D unresolved. Trimming took 3 bases from V and 5 from J, leaving 8 bases between them. The V gene's germline CDR1 is DFQATT and CDR2 SNEGSKA (reference sequence). This CDR3 spans 11 amino acids. CDR3 nucleotides: TGCAGTGCTAGGGACGATAACGAGCAGTACTTC. Amino acid sequence: CSARDDNEQYF.

This chain joins TRBV13 and TRBJ2-1; 13 nucleotides align to TRBD2. V trimming: 2 bases; J trimming: 9 bases; junction bases outside the gene matches: 4. CDR1 is PRHDT and CDR2 is FYEKMQ in the germline V gene (reference sequence). The CDR3 consists of 15 residues. The CDR3, as DNA: TGTGCCAGCAGCTTAACTAGCGGGAGGGCCGGTGAGCAGTTCTTC. It translates to CASSLTSGRAGEQFF.

The J gene is TRBJ2-1, the V gene TRBV12-3 or TRBV12-4; 14 nucleotides align to TRBD2. The CDR3 covers 15 residues. The V segment lost 8 bases and the J segment 9 bases; nucleotides outside the gene matches: 9. The CDR3 nucleotides read TGTGCCAGCGGCAGACTAGCGGGAGGGCCCAGTGAGCAGTTCTTC. Protein: CASGRLAGGPSEQFF.

The V and J genes are TRBV28 and TRBJ1-1; D might be TRBD1 (5 bases). The germline V gene has CDR1 MDHEN and CDR2 SYDVKM. Trimming took off 10 bases at V and 4 bases at J, with 16 bases between the two ends. This CDR3 comprises 13 residues. CDR3 amino acids: CATCGAGGTEAFF. CDR3 DNA: TGTGCCACCTGCGGGGCGGGGGGCACTGAAGCTTTCTTT.

The J gene is TRBJ2-3, the V gene TRBV29-1; 9 bases match TRBD2. The germline V gene has CDR1 SQVTM and CDR2 ANQGSEA. After removal of 3 bases from V and 1 base from J, the junction contained 8 bases not matched to a gene. The CDR3 has 16 residues. DNA for the CDR3: TGCAGCGTTGACGGGGCGGGAGGGCCTGGCACAGATACGCAGTATTTT. Protein sequence: CSVDGAGGPGTDTQYF.

CDR3 sequence: CSARDLLARSYNEQFF. The CDR3 DNA reads as TGCAGTGCTAGAGATTTGTTGGCCCGCTCCTACAATGAGCAGTTCTTC. The genes are TRBV20-1 and TRBJ2-1; D not resolved. In germline, CDR1 is DFQATT, CDR2 SNEGSKA (reference sequence). The CDR3 contains 16 residues. V was clipped by 0 bases and J by 0 bases, with 12 bases between them.

This clonotype came up a few times. V and J are TRBV27 and TRBJ1-1; 7 nucleotides align to TRBD1. The CDR3 is made up of 17 amino acids. V gave up 6 bases and J gave up 2 bases; unmatched junction bases: 15. Germline assignment: CDR1 MNHEY and CDR2 SMNVEV (reference sequence). DNA of the CDR3: TGTGCCAGCAGAAAAGTGGATACAGGGGTTGTCAACACTGAAGCTTTCTTT. Translation: CASRKVDTGVVNTEAFF.

V usage is TRBV13 and J usage is TRBJ2-7, with no clear D. The germline V gene encodes CDR1 PRHDT and CDR2 FYEKMQ (reference sequence). The CDR3 totals 12 residues. V was cut by 5 bases and J by 6 bases, with 11 bases left in between. The DNA of the CDR3 is TGTGCCAGCAGCGTGGGGATCACCGAGCAGTACTTC. Protein product: CASSVGITEQYF.

This clonotype occurred a few times. The chain carries TRBV6-2 or TRBV6-3 and TRBJ2-7; 14 nucleotides align to TRBD2. V lost 2 bases to trimming and J lost 12 bases; unmatched junction nucleotides: 6. Germline V gene sequence: CDR1 MNHEY, CDR2 SVGEGT. The CDR3 has 14 residues. In nucleotides, the CDR3 is TGTGCCAGCAGTTACGGCGGACTAGCGGGAGGCTTGTACTTC. As protein: CASSYGGLAGGLYF.

In DNA, the CDR3 is TGCGCCAGCAGCCAAGAGTATACGCAGTATTTT. As protein: CASSQEYTQYF. The rearrangement joins TRBV4-1 to TRBJ2-3; D gene ambiguous. Trimming pared 0 bases from V and 7 bases from J, leaving 2 bases between. CDR3 size: 11 residues. In germline, CDR1 is MGHRA, CDR2 YSYEKL.

The genes are TRBV28 and TRBJ1-2, with 9 bases matching TRBD1. This CDR3 comprises 16 residues. The germline gives CDR1 MDHEN, CDR2 SYDVKM. V lost 3 bases, J lost 4 bases, and 9 bases stayed unmatched. CDR3 nucleotide sequence: TGTGCCAGCAGTTTGGAACAGGGGGCGCTTATCTATGGCTACACCTTC. Translation gives CASSLEQGALIYGYTF.

This clonotype has a handful of counts. The chain carries TRBV29-1 and TRBJ2-2; D uncertain. The CDR3 is 13 residues long. Germline values: CDR1 SQVTM, CDR2 ANQGSEA. Trimming removed 2 bases from V and 1 base from J, with 5 bases in between. The CDR3 DNA sequence: TGCAGCGTTGAAAGGGAGAACACCGGGGAGCTGTTTTTT. Its protein product is CSVERENTGELFF.

The gene calls are TRBV6-2 or TRBV6-3 and TRBJ1-1, with 7 bases identical to TRBD1. This CDR3 is 18 amino acids long. Losses at the gene ends were 0 bases for V and 4 bases for J; bases not matched to a gene: 14. Germline V gene data show CDR1 as MNHEY and CDR2 as SVGEGT. CDR3 region: CASSYSATGNPDVTEAFF. The CDR3 DNA reads TGTGCCAGCAGTTACTCTGCGACAGGGAACCCAGATGTCACTGAAGCTTTCTTT.

A few counts support this clonotype. This chain links TRBV29-1 with TRBJ2-3; 10 bases match TRBD2. CDR3 size: 16 residues. Germline V gene data show CDR1 as SQVTM and CDR2 as ANQGSEA. The ends lost 6 bases at V and 2 bases at J; junction bases unmatched: 11. CDR3 loop: CSVPTPGLAITDTQYF. CDR3 bases: TGCAGCGTACCTACTCCGGGACTAGCGATCACAGATACGCAGTATTTT.

This chain uses TRBV7-9 with TRBJ2-7; possible D gene TRBD2, 6 bases. Trimming took 4 bases from V and 4 from J, leaving 17 bases between them. The CDR3 consists of 15 residues. Per the germline V gene, CDR1 is SEHNR and CDR2 is FQNEAQ (reference sequence). CDR3 loop: CASSSGLTGPYEQYF. CDR3 DNA sequence: TGTGCCAGCAGCTCCGGACTAACCGGGCCTTACGAGCAGTACTTC.

This clonotype was seen a few times. The V gene is TRBV4-1, the J gene TRBJ2-1, with 11 bases aligning to TRBD1. J lost 7 bases, V lost 4 bases, and 9 bases had no gene match. CDR3 length equals 16 residues. Germline V gene sequence: CDR1 MGHRA, CDR2 YSYEKL. CDR3 residues: CASSLLGQGAGNEQFF. The CDR3 region has the DNA TGCGCCAGCAGCCTCCTAGGACAGGGGGCAGGGAATGAGCAGTTCTTC.

The J gene is TRBJ2-7, the V gene TRBV5-1, with D possibly being TRBD1 or TRBD2 (6 bases each). The germline V gene encodes CDR1 SGHRS and CDR2 YFSETQ. Between the trimmed V and J ends, which lost 0 bases and 5 bases, there was a span of 12 bases. There are 14 residues in the CDR3. CDR3 sequence: CASSLEGGYDEQYF. In nucleotides, the CDR3 is TGCGCCAGCAGCTTGGAGGGGGGTTACGACGAGCAGTACTTC.

This clonotype occurred a few times. J is TRBJ2-1 and V is TRBV7-9; D unresolved. This CDR3 comprises 14 residues. V gave up 1 base and J gave up 8 bases, with 12 bases separating them. CDR1 is SEHNR, CDR2 FQNEAQ, per germline (reference sequence). CDR3 coding DNA: TGTGCCAGCAGCTTAGGGTTAGCAGAATATGAGCAGTTCTTC. Amino acid sequence: CASSLGLAEYEQFF.

This chain connects TRBV12-3 or TRBV12-4 to TRBJ2-7; 9 positions agree with TRBD1. The CDR3 spans 15 residues. V lost 3 bases and J lost 1; bases outside the gene matches: 4. Here the CDR3 DNA reads TGTGCCAGCAGTTTCTCGGGACAGGGATCCTACGAGCAGTACTTC. Protein: CASSFSGQGSYEQYF.

The chain is built from TRBV20-1 and TRBJ1-5, with no clear D. The V end was cut by 2 bases, the J end by 0 bases, with 5 bases between. Germline CDR1 is DFQATT and CDR2 is SNEGSKA (reference sequence). This CDR3 region has 13 residues. In DNA form, the CDR3 reads TGCAGTGCTAGAAAGGGTAGCAATCAGCCCCAGCATTTT. Amino acids: CSARKGSNQPQHF.

V and J are TRBV12-3 or TRBV12-4 and TRBJ2-1; 7 nucleotides match TRBD2. There are 14 residues in the CDR3. Trimming removed 2 bases from V and 7 bases from J; junction bases left unmatched: 5. The CDR3 bases are TGTGCCAGCAGTTTATACGGGACTACTAATGAGCAGTTCTTC. It translates to CASSLYGTTNEQFF.

This clonotype was observed a few times. The chain combines TRBV7-2 with TRBJ2-7; weak D call: TRBD2 (6 bases). The CDR3 totals 18 residues. CDR1 SGHTA and CDR2 FQGNSA come from the germline V gene. V was clipped by 0 bases and J by 5 bases, with 23 bases between them. The CDR3 reads CASSLALPWTLGGNEQYF. In nucleotides, the CDR3 is TGTGCCAGCAGCTTAGCCCTCCCATGGACTCTTGGGGGGAACGAGCAGTACTTC.

CDR3 nucleotides: TGTGCCAGCAGCTTAGCGCAGGGACAGAGATACAATGAGCAGTTCTTC. Amino acids: CASSLAQGQRYNEQFF. The chain employs TRBV7-9 and TRBJ2-1; TRBD1 aligns across 7 bases. Germline V CDR1 and CDR2: SEHNR, FQNEAQ (reference sequence). The CDR3 sequence is 16 residues long. The ends lost 0 bases at V and 4 bases at J; junction bases unmatched: 6.

There are a few counts of this clonotype. This chain uses TRBV27 with TRBJ2-7; unclear D gene. The CDR3 is 14 residues long. The germline V gene encodes CDR1 MNHEY and CDR2 SMNVEV (reference sequence). V was trimmed by 0 bases and J by 3 bases, leaving 9 bases between them. CDR3 amino acids: CASSLSGTLYEQYF. In DNA form, the CDR3 reads TGTGCCAGCAGTTTATCAGGAACCCTCTACGAGCAGTACTTC.

This clonotype was observed a few times. The V and J genes are TRBV12-3 or TRBV12-4 and TRBJ1-5, with a possible D match to TRBD1 (5 bases). The CDR3 contains 13 residues. Trimming left V 5 bases short and J 10 bases short, with 15 bases between. The CDR3 bases are TGTGCCAGCAGTCCTTCAGGGTTTTCTCCCCAGCATTTT. This translates into CASSPSGFSPQHF.

The V and J genes are TRBV20-1 and TRBJ2-3; D is uncertain. The V gene's germline CDR1 is DFQATT and CDR2 SNEGSKA (reference sequence). The CDR3 loop spans 13 amino acids. Trimming pared 5 bases from V and 5 bases from J, leaving 14 bases between. CDR3 sequence (DNA): TGCAGTGCTCCTGACCCCTTTCAAGATACGCAGTATTTT. Residues: CSAPDPFQDTQYF.

The CDR3 sequence: CSARFSGDQIYNEQFF. In DNA form, the CDR3 reads TGCAGTGCTAGATTTTCGGGGGATCAAATATACAATGAGCAGTTCTTC. The chain carries TRBV20-1 and TRBJ2-1; tentative D call: TRBD2 (6 bases). V dropped 2 bases and J dropped 4 bases, with 18 bases sitting between them. The V gene's germline CDR1 is DFQATT and CDR2 SNEGSKA (reference sequence). This CDR3 contains 16 residues.

The table lists this clonotype with a few counts. V usage is TRBV4-1 and J usage is TRBJ2-5, with 10 nucleotides matching TRBD2. Looked up from germline, CDR1 is MGHRA and CDR2 is YSYEKL. CDR3 length equals 17 residues. V shed 0 bases, J shed 0 bases, and the junction held 4 bases outside the gene matches. CDR3 in DNA: TGCGCCAGCAGCCAAGATACAACTAGCGGGAACCAAGAGACCCAGTACTTC. Amino acids: CASSQDTTSGNQETQYF.

The table lists this clonotype with a few counts. The V and J genes are TRBV28 and TRBJ1-2; D is uncertain. CDR3 size: 13 residues. V lost 2 bases and J lost 4, with 8 bases in between. Germline CDR1 is MDHEN and CDR2 is SYDVKM. The CDR3 protein is CASSLQVGYGYTF. The CDR3 nucleotides read TGTGCCAGCAGTTTACAGGTGGGCTATGGCTACACCTTC.